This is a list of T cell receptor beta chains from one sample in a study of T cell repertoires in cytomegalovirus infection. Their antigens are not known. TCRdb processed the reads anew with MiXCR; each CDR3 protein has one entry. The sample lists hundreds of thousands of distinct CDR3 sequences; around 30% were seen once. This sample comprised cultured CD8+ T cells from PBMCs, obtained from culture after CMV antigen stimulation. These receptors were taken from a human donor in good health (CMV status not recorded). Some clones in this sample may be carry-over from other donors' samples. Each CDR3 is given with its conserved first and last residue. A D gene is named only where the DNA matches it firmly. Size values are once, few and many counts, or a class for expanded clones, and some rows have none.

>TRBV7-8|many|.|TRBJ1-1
TGTGCCAGCAGCTTAGGGGGTTGGGGCGACACTGAAGCTTTCTTT
CASSLGGWGDTEAFF
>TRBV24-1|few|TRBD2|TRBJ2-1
TGTGCCACCAGCCCTAGCGGCAATGAGCAGTTCTTC
CATSPSGNEQFF
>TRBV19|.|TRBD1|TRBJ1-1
TGTGCCAGTACCCCCAGGGGGGCTACGACCACTGAAGCTTTCTTT
CASTPRGATTTEAFF
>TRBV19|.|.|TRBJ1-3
TGTGCCAGTAGAACCCCCGGAGGACCTGGAAACACCATATATTTT
CASRTPGGPGNTIYF
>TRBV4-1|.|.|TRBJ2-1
TGCGCCAGCAGCCAAGGCCAGATTAATTACAATGAGCAGTTCTTC
CASSQGQINYNEQFF
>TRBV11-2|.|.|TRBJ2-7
TGTGCCAGCAGCTTAGATGTGGCAGCCCTGAGATCCTACGAGCAGTACTTC
CASSLDVAALRSYEQYF
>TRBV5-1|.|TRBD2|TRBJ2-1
TGCGCCAGCAGCTTGACGGCGGGGGGGCGTTACAATGAGCAGTTCTTC
CASSLTAGGRYNEQFF
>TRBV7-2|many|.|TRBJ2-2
TGTGCCAGCTCAATTAATCTACTAGCTGACACCGGGGAGCTGTTTTTT
CASSINLLADTGELFF
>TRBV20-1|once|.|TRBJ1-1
TGCAGTGCTGGGGGCCTGCTACTAACCGAAGCTTTCTTT
CSAGGLLLTEAFF
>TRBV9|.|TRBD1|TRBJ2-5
TGTGCCAGCAGCTCCCGACCGGACAGGGGGCCCCAGACCCAGTACTTC
CASSSRPDRGPQTQYF
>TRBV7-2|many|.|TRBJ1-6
TGTGCCAGCAGCTTTACCGGGCTAAGTTCACCCCTCCACTTT
CASSFTGLSSPLHF
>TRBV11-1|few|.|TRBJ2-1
TGTGCCAGCAGCTTAAGTTACGGAGCCTACAATGAGCAGTTCTTC
CASSLSYGAYNEQFF
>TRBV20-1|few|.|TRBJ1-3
TGCAGTGCCCTCACTAGAGAACGGCAGGGTGAGGGCACCATATATTTT
CSALTRERQGEGTIYF
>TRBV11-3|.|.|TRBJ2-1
TGTGCCAGCAGCCCTCAGGGCGGGGCGGGGTACAATGAGCAGTTCTTC
CASSPQGGAGYNEQFF
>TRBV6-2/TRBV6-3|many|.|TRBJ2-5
TGTGCCAGCACCGGGGGCCGGCTGGAGACCCAGTACTTC
CASTGGRLETQYF
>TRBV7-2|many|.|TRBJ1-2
TGTGCCAGCAGCTTAGTCAGGGATCGCTATGGCTACACCTTC
CASSLVRDRYGYTF
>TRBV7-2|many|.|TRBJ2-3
TGTGCCAGCAGCTTAGGACTAGACGCAGATACGCAGTATTTT
CASSLGLDADTQYF
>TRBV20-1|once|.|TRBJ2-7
TGCAGTGCTAGAATTCTCAAGGCCAGCGGTTACTACGAGCAGTACTTC
CSARILKASGYYEQYF
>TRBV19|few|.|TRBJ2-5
TGTGCCAGTAGTATTGGCCGTACAGGCCAAGAGACCCAGTACTTC
CASSIGRTGQETQYF
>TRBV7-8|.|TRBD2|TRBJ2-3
TGTGCCAGCAGCTTGACTAGCGGGGGGATATCAGATACGCAGTATTTT
CASSLTSGGISDTQYF
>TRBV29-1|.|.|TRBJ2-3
TGCAGCGTTGAAGTCGGGGCCCCTTTTAGCACAGATACGCAGTATTTT
CSVEVGAPFSTDTQYF
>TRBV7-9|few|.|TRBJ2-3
TGTGCCAGCGTACCCAGCACAGATACGCAGTATTTT
CASVPSTDTQYF
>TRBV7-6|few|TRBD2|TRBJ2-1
TGTGCCAGCAGCGTTACTAGCGGGGGGGCCTCTGAGCAGTTCTTC
CASSVTSGGASEQFF
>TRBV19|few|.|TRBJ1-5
TGTGCCAGTAGTCAGGAAAAACCGAGCAATCAGCCCCAGCATTTT
CASSQEKPSNQPQHF
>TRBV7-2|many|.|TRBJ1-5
TGTGCCAGCAGCTTAGATTCTAACAGAAATCAGCCCCAGCATTTT
CASSLDSNRNQPQHF
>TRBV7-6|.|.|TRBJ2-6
TGTGCCAGCACCCAGGACGCCCCTTACTCTGGGGCCAACGTCCTGACTTTC
CASTQDAPYSGANVLTF
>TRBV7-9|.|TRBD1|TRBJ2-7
TGTGCCAGCAGCTTAGTTGGACAGGGGAAAAAGCAGTACTTC
CASSLVGQGKKQYF
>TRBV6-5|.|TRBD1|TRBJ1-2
TGTGCCAGCAGTACGGGGACAGCCGACCTTGACACCTTC
CASSTGTADLDTF
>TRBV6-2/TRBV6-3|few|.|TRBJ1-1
TGTGCCAGCAGTTACTCGAGAACGGGGGGGAACACTGAAGCTTTCTTT
CASSYSRTGGNTEAFF
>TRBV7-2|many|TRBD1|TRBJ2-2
TGTGCCAGCAGCCCTGGGACAGGGAACACCGGGGAGCTGTTTTTT
CASSPGTGNTGELFF
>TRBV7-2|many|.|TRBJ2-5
TGTGCCAGCAGCTTAGAACTAAGGAAGGAGACCCAGTACTTC
CASSLELRKETQYF
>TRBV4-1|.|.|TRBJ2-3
TGCGCCAGCAGCCAAGATTCCCCAGAAGTGGCCCACACAGATACGCAGTATTTT
CASSQDSPEVAHTDTQYF
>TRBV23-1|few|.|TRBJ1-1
TGCGCCAGCAGTCAATGCCCAGAGGGGTTGAACACTGAAGCTTTCTTT
CASSQCPEGLNTEAFF
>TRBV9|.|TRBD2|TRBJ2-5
TGTTCCAGCAGCGTACTAGCGGGGGGCCAAGAGACCCAGTACTTC
CSSSVLAGGQETQYF
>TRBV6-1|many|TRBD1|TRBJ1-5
TGTGCCAGCAAAGGGGACAGCAATAGCAATCAGCCCCAGCATTTT
CASKGDSNSNQPQHF
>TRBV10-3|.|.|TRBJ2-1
TGTGCCATCAGTGAGGGCACCTACAATGAGCAGTTCTTC
CAISEGTYNEQFF
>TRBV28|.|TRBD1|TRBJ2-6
TGTGCCAGCAGACTCCGACAGGGGGCTTCTGGGGCCAACGTCCTGACTTTC
CASRLRQGASGANVLTF
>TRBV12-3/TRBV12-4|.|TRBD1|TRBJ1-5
TGTGCCAGCAGGTACAGGGGTTTAGATCAGCCCCAGCATTTT
CASRYRGLDQPQHF
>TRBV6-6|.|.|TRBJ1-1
TGTGCCAGCAGTTACGAGAGGGAAACTGAAGCTTTCTTT
CASSYERETEAFF
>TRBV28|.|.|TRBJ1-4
TGTGCCATCAACCCAGGGATTACTAATGAAAAACTGTTTTTT
CAINPGITNEKLFF
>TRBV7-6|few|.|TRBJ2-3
TGTGCCAGCAGCCCCGCTGTTGACGGGGCCACAGATACGCAGTATTTT
CASSPAVDGATDTQYF
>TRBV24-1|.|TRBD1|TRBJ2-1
TGTGCCACCAGTGAGGGGACAGGGAGGAATGAGCAGTTCTTC
CATSEGTGRNEQFF
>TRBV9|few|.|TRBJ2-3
TGTGCCAGCAGCGTAGTGAGCACAGATACGCAGTATTTT
CASSVVSTDTQYF
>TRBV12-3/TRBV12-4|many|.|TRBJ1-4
TGTGCCAGCAGCCTTACAGGGTCAGATGAAAAACTGTTTTTT
CASSLTGSDEKLFF
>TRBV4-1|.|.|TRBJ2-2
TGCGCCAGCATGGGGGCCGGGGAGCTGTTTTTT
CASMGAGELFF
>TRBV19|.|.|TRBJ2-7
TGTGCCAGTAGTATGGGGAGGGGGACCTACGAGCAGTACTTC
CASSMGRGTYEQYF
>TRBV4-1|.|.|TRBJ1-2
TGTGCCAGCAGCCAAGGCATCGGCGCCGATGGCTACACCTTC
CASSQGIGADGYTF
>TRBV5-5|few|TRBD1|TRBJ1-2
TGTGCCAGCAGCTCCTGGACAGGGGATGTCGATGGCTACACCTTC
CASSSWTGDVDGYTF
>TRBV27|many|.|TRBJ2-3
TGTGCCAGCAGTTACTTTCCAGGGCAAACTAGCACAGATACGCAGTATTTT
CASSYFPGQTSTDTQYF
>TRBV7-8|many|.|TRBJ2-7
TGTGCCAGCAGACACGGACAGCAAAAGGTGCACGAGCAGTACTTC
CASRHGQQKVHEQYF
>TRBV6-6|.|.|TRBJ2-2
TGTGCCAGCAGTTGGGGACCACACACCGGGGAGCTGTTTTTT
CASSWGPHTGELFF
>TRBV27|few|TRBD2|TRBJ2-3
TGTGCCAGCAGTTTGCTCAGTTGGGAGGGAACAGATACGCAGTATTTT
CASSLLSWEGTDTQYF